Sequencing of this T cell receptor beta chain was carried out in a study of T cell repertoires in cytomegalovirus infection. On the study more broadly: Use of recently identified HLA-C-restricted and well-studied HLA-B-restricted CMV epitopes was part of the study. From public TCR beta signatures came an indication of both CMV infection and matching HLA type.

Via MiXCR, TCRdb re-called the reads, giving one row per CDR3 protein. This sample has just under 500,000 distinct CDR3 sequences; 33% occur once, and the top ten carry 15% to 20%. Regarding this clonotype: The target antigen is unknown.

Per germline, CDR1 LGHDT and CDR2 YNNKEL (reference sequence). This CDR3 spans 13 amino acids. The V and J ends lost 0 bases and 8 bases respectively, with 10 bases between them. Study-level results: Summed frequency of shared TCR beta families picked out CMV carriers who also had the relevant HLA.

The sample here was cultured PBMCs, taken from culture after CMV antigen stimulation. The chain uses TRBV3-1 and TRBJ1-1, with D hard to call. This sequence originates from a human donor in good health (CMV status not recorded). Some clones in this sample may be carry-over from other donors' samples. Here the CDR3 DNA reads TGTGCCAGCAGCCAAGAGTTAAGGAGAGAAGCTTTCTTT. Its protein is CASSQELRREAFF.